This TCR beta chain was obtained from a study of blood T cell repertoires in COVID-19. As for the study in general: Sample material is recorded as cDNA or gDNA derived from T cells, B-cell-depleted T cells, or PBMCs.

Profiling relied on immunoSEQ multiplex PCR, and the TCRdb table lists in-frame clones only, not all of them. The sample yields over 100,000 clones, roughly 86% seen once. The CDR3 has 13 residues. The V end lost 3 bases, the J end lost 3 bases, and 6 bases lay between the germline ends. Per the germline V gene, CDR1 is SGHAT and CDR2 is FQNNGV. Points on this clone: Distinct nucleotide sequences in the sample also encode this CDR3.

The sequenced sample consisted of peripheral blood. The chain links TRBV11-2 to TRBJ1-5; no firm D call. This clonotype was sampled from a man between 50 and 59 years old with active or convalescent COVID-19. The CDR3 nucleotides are TGTGCCAGCAGCTTGGCAGACAATCAGCCCCAGCATTTT. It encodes CASSLADNQPQHF.